The 18 T cell receptor beta chains given below trace back to one sample, sequenced in a study of healthy donors' naive CD4 and CD8 T cells. A linear amplification protocol produced the TCR libraries from 400 to 550 ng of total RNA. TCRdb passed the reads through MiXCR, listing each CDR3 protein once. The sample has 150,000 to 200,000 distinct CDR3 sequences; 65% to 80% are singletons. Sequencing input: naive CD4+ and CD8+ T cells sorted from blood, pooled from several donors. The receptors derive from a pool of human donors in good health; the sample pools cells from several healthy donors.

This clonotype was observed a few times. The J gene is TRBJ1-1, the V gene TRBV30; unclear D gene. Germline CDR1 is GTSNPN and CDR2 is SVGIG (reference sequence). V was shortened by 4 bases and J by 4 bases, with 10 bases between the two germline ends. The CDR3 runs to 12 residues. CDR3 sequence reads: CAWKWGSTEAFF. The CDR3 bases are TGTGCCTGGAAATGGGGTAGCACTGAAGCTTTCTTT.

This clonotype has just one count. The rearrangement links TRBV21-1 to TRBJ2-3; the DNA was not compared with TRBD2, the D call given in the table. TRBV21-1 is flagged as a pseudogene. CDR3 length equals 20 residues. Here the CDR3 reads CASSTRTSGGEITSTDTQYF. DNA for the CDR3: TGTGCCAGCAGCACTCGGACTAGCGGGGGAGAGATAACTAGCACAGATACGCAGTATTTT.

The rearrangement uses TRBV29-1 and TRBJ1-1; the D gene is possibly TRBD1 (5 bases). With 0 bases removed from V and 4 bases from J, the gap between germline ends came to 12 bases. Per germline, CDR1 SQVTM and CDR2 ANQGSEA. CDR3 size: 14 residues. The CDR3, as DNA: TGCAGCGTTGAAGATTCCGCAGGGCTCACTGAAGCTTTCTTT. This sequence encodes CSVEDSAGLTEAFF.

The rearrangement joins TRBV6-2 or TRBV6-3 to TRBJ2-5; D might be TRBD1 or TRBD2, each matching 5 bases. Trimming stripped 2 bases from V and 4 bases from J, with 17 bases between. From germline, CDR1 is MNHEY and CDR2 SVGEGT. CDR3 length: 16 amino acids. CDR3 protein: CASSYRDLPVSETQYF. The CDR3 coding sequence is TGTGCCAGCAGTTACAGGGACCTCCCCGTTTCAGAGACCCAGTACTTC.

The chain employs TRBV27 and TRBJ1-2, with unresolved D. This CDR3 comprises 13 residues. The germline V gene encodes CDR1 MNHEY and CDR2 SMNVEV (reference sequence). With 5 bases removed from V and 4 bases from J, the gap between germline ends came to 11 bases. The CDR3, as DNA: TGTGCCAGCAGTCCCGGCTCCCGCTATGGCTACACCTTC. Its protein product is CASSPGSRYGYTF.

The DNA of the CDR3 is TGCAGCGTTGCGGATCGGGAAAGGGGATACGAGCAGTACTTC. Protein sequence: CSVADRERGYEQYF. The chain has TRBV29-1 and TRBJ2-7; either TRBD1 or TRBD2 may fit D (5 bases each). V was cut by 4 bases and J by 4 bases, with 17 bases left in between. The germline gives CDR1 SQVTM, CDR2 ANQGSEA. The CDR3 covers 14 residues.

This clonotype has only a few counts. J is TRBJ1-1 and V is TRBV27; the match to TRBD1 covers 9 bases. From germline, CDR1 is MNHEY and CDR2 SMNVEV (reference sequence). The V segment lost 2 bases and the J segment 4 bases; nucleotides outside the gene matches: 11. The CDR3 is 17 amino acids. The chain's CDR3 is CASSLGAGTGILTEAFF. The DNA for the CDR3 is TGTGCCAGCAGTTTAGGAGCCGGGACAGGGATTCTCACTGAAGCTTTCTTT.

The chain joins TRBV29-1 to TRBJ2-1; 8 nucleotides match TRBD1. The trim removed 5 bases at V and 10 bases at J, leaving 13 bases unmatched. There are 14 residues in the CDR3. Germline lookup yields CDR1 SQVTM and CDR2 ANQGSEA. The CDR3 loop is CSVLGGQEDREQFF. In nucleotides, the CDR3 is TGCAGCGTTCTAGGGGGACAGGAAGATCGGGAGCAGTTCTTC.

The rearrangement uses TRBV12-3 or TRBV12-4 and TRBJ1-2; 9 nucleotides match TRBD1. J lost 4 bases, V lost 7 bases, and 4 bases had no gene match. There are 13 residues in the CDR3. This CDR3 reads CASTGQGPYGYTF. DNA of the CDR3: TGTGCCAGCACGGGACAGGGTCCCTATGGCTACACCTTC.

V and J are TRBV6-5 and TRBJ2-1, with D possibly TRBD1 on 6 matching bases. The CDR3 totals 14 residues. Between the trimmed V and J ends, which lost 8 bases and 7 bases, there was a span of 18 bases. Per germline, CDR1 MNHEY and CDR2 SVGAGI. This chain's CDR3 is CASLRGPGANEQFF. The CDR3 bases are TGTGCCAGCCTCAGGGGTCCAGGGGCAAATGAGCAGTTCTTC.

CDR3 loop: CASNQLAGMYNEQFF. Here the CDR3 DNA reads TGTGCCAGTAATCAACTAGCGGGGATGTACAATGAGCAGTTCTTC. The rearrangement joins TRBV19 to TRBJ2-1, with TRBD2 matching 10 bases. With V trimmed by 7 bases and J by 4 bases, 7 bases remained unmatched. Germline V CDR1 and CDR2: LNHDA, SQIVND (reference sequence). This CDR3 region has 15 residues. The variable domain in full, completed from reference TRBV19 and TRBJ2-1, reads DGGITQSPKYLFRKEGQNVTLSCEQNLNHDAMYWYRQDPGQGLRLIYYSQIVNDFQKGDIAEGYSVSREKKESFPLTVTSAQKNPTAFYLCASNQLAGMYNEQFFGPGTRLTVL.

V and J are TRBV30 and TRBJ2-5; D call uncertain. Trimming shortened V by 4 bases and J by 5 bases, and 5 bases separated the two germline ends. Germline V gene sequence: CDR1 GTSNPN, CDR2 SVGIG (reference sequence). The CDR3 loop spans 10 amino acids. The CDR3, as DNA: TGTGCCTGGAACGGGGAGACCCAGTACTTC. This translates into CAWNGETQYF.

This clonotype came up once. The V call is TRBV6-1, the J call TRBJ1-5; 7 bases agree with TRBD1. Germline assignment: CDR1 MNHNS and CDR2 SASEGT. The V and J ends lost 7 bases and 0 bases, in that order; junction bases with no gene match: 12. This CDR3 spans 17 amino acids. The chain's CDR3 is CASIYGTATFSNQPQHF. CDR3 DNA sequence: TGTGCCAGCATCTACGGGACAGCTACCTTTAGCAATCAGCCCCAGCATTTT.

This clonotype was observed once. The chain employs TRBV27 and TRBJ2-7, with D maybe TRBD2 (6 bases). Germline CDR1 reads MNHEY; CDR2 reads SMNVEV (reference sequence). The CDR3 extends over 13 amino acids. V was cut by 3 bases and J by 3 bases, with 9 bases left in between. CDR3 DNA: TGTGCCAGCAGTTTGGGACTGAACTACGAGCAGTACTTC. This translates into CASSLGLNYEQYF.

The chain is built from TRBV6-1 and TRBJ2-7, with D unresolved. Germline CDR1 MNHNS, CDR2 SASEGT. The CDR3 length is 12 residues. With 6 bases removed from V and 0 bases from J, the gap between germline ends came to 6 bases. The CDR3 DNA follows: TGTGCCAGCAGGGGGATCTCCTACGAGCAGTACTTC. Its protein is CASRGISYEQYF.

V and J are TRBV5-6 and TRBJ1-1; D remains ambiguous. Per germline, CDR1 SGHDT and CDR2 YYEEEE. The CDR3 loop spans 13 amino acids. With 4 bases removed from V and 8 bases from J, the gap between germline ends came to 15 bases. Here the CDR3 DNA reads TGTGCCAGCAGCCCCCCATCATGGGGAGAAGCTTTCTTT. Translation gives CASSPPSWGEAFF.

A word on this clonotype: At one boundary the junction diverges from the germline segment, which might be a read error. V usage is TRBV6-1 and J usage is TRBJ2-5, with TRBD2 matching over 9 bases. Germline V gives CDR1 MNHNS, CDR2 SASEGT. The CDR3 is made up of 14 amino acids. As DNA, the CDR3 is TGTGCCGGCAGTGTAGCGGGAGAAGGGGAGACCCAGTACTTC. It encodes CAGSVAGEGETQYF.

This chain uses TRBV7-8 with TRBJ1-1; unclear D gene. V was shortened by 3 bases and J by 5 bases, with 16 bases between the two germline ends. This CDR3 comprises 15 residues. CDR1 is SGHVS and CDR2 is FQNEAQ in the germline V gene. The DNA for the CDR3 is TGTGCCAGCAGCTTTAAGGGCTGGGAAACAACTGAAGCTTTCTTT. As protein: CASSFKGWETTEAFF.